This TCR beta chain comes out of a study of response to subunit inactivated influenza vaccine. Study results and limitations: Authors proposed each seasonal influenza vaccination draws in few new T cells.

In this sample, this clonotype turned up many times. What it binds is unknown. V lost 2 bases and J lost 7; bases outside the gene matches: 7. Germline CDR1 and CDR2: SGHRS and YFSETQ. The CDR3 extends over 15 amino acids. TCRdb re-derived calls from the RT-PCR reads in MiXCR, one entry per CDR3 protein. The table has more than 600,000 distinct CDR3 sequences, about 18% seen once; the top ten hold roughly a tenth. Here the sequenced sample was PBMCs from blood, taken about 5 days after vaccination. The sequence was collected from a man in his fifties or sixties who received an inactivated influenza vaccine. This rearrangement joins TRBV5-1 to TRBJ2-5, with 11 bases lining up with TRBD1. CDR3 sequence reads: CASSLRTGGDGTQYF. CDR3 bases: TGCGCCAGCAGCTTAAGGACAGGGGGCGACGGGACCCAGTACTTC.